This entry lists 8 T cell receptor beta chains sequenced from one sample in a study of siplizumab effects on memory and regulatory T cells. Profiling relied on immunoSEQ multiplex PCR, and the TCRdb table lists in-frame clones only, not all of them. The data contain tens of thousands of clones, about 80% of them singletons. The sequencing input was memory CD4+ T cells sorted from blood. The receptor set was obtained from a human donor in good health.

V gene TRBV28 combines with J gene TRBJ2-2; tentative D call: TRBD2 (7 bases). The CDR3 has 14 amino acids. Germline V gene sequence: CDR1 MDHEN, CDR2 SYDVKM. Deletions cut 4 bases from V and 7 bases from J, with 13 bases between. The CDR3 is CASSWGGRDGELFF. The CDR3 DNA is TGTGCCAGCAGTTGGGGGGGGCGTGACGGGGAGCTGTTTTTT.

This sequence joins TRBV6-1 and TRBJ1-2; D remains ambiguous. The germline V gene has CDR1 MNHNS and CDR2 SASEGT. V lost 4 bases and J lost 2, with 5 bases in between. This CDR3 has 12 residues. CDR3 nucleotide sequence: TGTGCCAGCAGTGGACCGAACTATGGCTACACCTTC. Translating it yields CASSGPNYGYTF.

This rearrangement joins TRBV5-6 to TRBJ1-6; the match to TRBD1 covers 7 bases. The germline V gene has CDR1 SGHDT and CDR2 YYEEEE. The length of the CDR3 is 15 residues. The trim removed 4 bases at V and 14 bases at J, leaving 15 bases unmatched. The CDR3: CASSDWRGPKNTLHF. CDR3 DNA sequence: TGTGCCAGCAGCGACTGGAGGGGGCCCAAGAATACCCTCCACTTT.

The chain is built from TRBV28 and TRBJ1-6; D is undetermined. The germline CDR1 and CDR2 sequences are MDHEN and SYDVKM. The CDR3 runs 14 residues. V gave up 7 bases and J gave up 7 bases, with 14 bases separating them. CDR3 nucleotides: TGTGCCAGCACCCCCCCGAGAATCAATTCACCCCTCCACTTT. Translation gives CASTPPRINSPLHF.

V usage is TRBV7-7 and J usage is TRBJ2-5; 8 nucleotides agree with TRBD1. Germline V lookup: CDR1 SSHAT, CDR2 FNYEAQ (reference sequence). V lost 5 bases to trimming and J lost 5 bases; unmatched junction nucleotides: 4. The CDR3 runs 13 residues. The CDR3, as DNA: TGTGCCAGCAGCCGACAGGGGTCGGAGACCCAGTACTTC. As protein: CASSRQGSETQYF.

The chain recombines TRBV12-5 with TRBJ2-3, with 8 bases matching TRBD1. Trimming removed 6 bases from V and 3 bases from J; junction bases left unmatched: 5. Germline V gene sequence: CDR1 LGHNT, CDR2 FRNRAP. This CDR3 has 14 amino acids. The CDR3: CASGGQGGTDTQYF. The CDR3 bases are TGTGCTAGTGGAGGACAGGGCGGGACAGATACGCAGTATTTT.

The rearrangement joins TRBV29-1 to TRBJ1-5; D gene ambiguous. CDR1 is SQVTM, CDR2 ANQGSEA, per germline. The ends were cut back, 5 bases at V and 7 bases at J, with 12 bases in the middle. The CDR3 contains 12 residues. CDR3 coding DNA: TGCAGCGTTCGTAACTCCGGACAGCCCCAGCATTTT. Translation gives CSVRNSGQPQHF.

The V gene is TRBV28, the J gene TRBJ1-2; unclear D gene. CDR1 and CDR2 from the germline V gene are MDHEN and SYDVKM. The CDR3 sequence is 13 residues long. Trimming removed 2 bases at V and 1 base at J, with 5 bases between. CDR3 bases: TGTGCCAGCAGTTTAGGATTTAACTATGGCTACACCTTC. It encodes CASSLGFNYGYTF.